This is a list of T cell receptor beta chains from one sample in a study of identical twins. TCRdb called the 5' RACE reads again in MiXCR, with one record for every CDR3 protein. The table records 700,000 or so distinct CDR3 sequences, 21% of them present only once. The sample was also linked to a second study, of T cells expressing NK-cell markers.

The sample comprised PBMCs. These receptors were obtained from a woman aged 18-29 years in good health. Each CDR3 is given with its conserved first and last residue. A D gene is named only where the DNA matches it firmly. A row's size may be missing; if present it is once, few, many or a size class.

clone size	J gene	V gene	D gene	CDR3 DNA	CDR3 protein
few	TRBJ1-5	TRBV10-3	TRBD1	TGTGCCGCCGGACAGGGGGAGACCCAGCATTTT	CAAGQGETQHF
few	TRBJ2-3	TRBV7-2	.	TGTGCCAGCAGCTTATATTTGGCTCGTTCTGGGGATACGCAGTATTTT	CASSLYLARSGDTQYF
many	TRBJ2-3	TRBV5-1	TRBD2	TGCGCCAGCAGCCTTGGACTAGACGTTAGCACAGATACGCAGTATTTT	CASSLGLDVSTDTQYF
.	TRBJ2-1	TRBV20-1	.	TGCAGTGCTGCCACTGTGGGTGAGCAGTTCTTC	CSAATVGEQFF
few	TRBJ2-1	TRBV7-9	.	TGTGCCAGCAGCCACCCCGGGACACCCCTGGCTAATGAGCAGTTCTTC	CASSHPGTPLANEQFF
many	TRBJ2-3	TRBV3-1	TRBD2	TGTGCCAGCAGCTCCCGTGTTAGCGGGAGTTCAGATACGCAGTATTTT	CASSSRVSGSSDTQYF
.	TRBJ2-7	TRBV7-2	TRBD1	TGTGCCAGCAGCTTAGGCCCAGGGGGCTTAGGAGAGCAGTACTTC	CASSLGPGGLGEQYF
.	TRBJ2-1	TRBV4-2	.	TGTGCCAGCAGCCAAGGAGCGGCCTACAATGAGCAGTTCTTC	CASSQGAAYNEQFF
few	TRBJ2-1	TRBV6-2/TRBV6-3	.	TGTGCCAGCAGCTCCGCCACTAGTCCCAGCGCTATTACCGAGCAGTTCTTC	CASSSATSPSAITEQFF
.	TRBJ2-1	TRBV5-1	.	TGCGCCAGCAGCTTGGAAGGGTTTAGGGAGCAGTTCTTC	CASSLEGFREQFF
many	TRBJ2-5	TRBV10-3	.	TGTGCCATCAGGAGGGGGGAAGCGGAGACCCAGTACTTC	CAIRRGEAETQYF
.	TRBJ1-1	TRBV6-5	.	TGTGCCAGCAGTTACTCTCCGGGCACTGAAGCTTTCTTT	CASSYSPGTEAFF
few	TRBJ1-1	TRBV7-9	.	TGTGCCATTACTAAGGGGAGTGGGATTGAAGCTTTCTTT	CAITKGSGIEAFF
few	TRBJ2-7	TRBV25-1	TRBD2	TGTGCCAGCAGTTCAGAGCGGGACCGAGCCTTCCCCTACGAGCAGTACTTC	CASSSERDRAFPYEQYF
.	TRBJ2-5	TRBV12-3/TRBV12-4	TRBD2	TGTGCCAGCAGGGCGGGAGTTGGGGAGACCCAGTACTTC	CASRAGVGETQYF
few	TRBJ2-7	TRBV20-1	.	TGCAGTGCTAGACCACCAGACGCGGCCGGCGAGCAGTACTTC	CSARPPDAAGEQYF
.	TRBJ1-1	TRBV4-3	.	TGCGCCAGCAGCCAAGATTTGGACAGCAAAGCTTTCTTT	CASSQDLDSKAFF
.	TRBJ2-1	TRBV20-1	.	TGCAGTGCTAGATCGGGTGAGCAGTTCTTC	CSARSGEQFF
.	TRBJ1-2	TRBV6-5	.	TGTGCCAGCAGTTCGACAGGCAGCAACTATGGCTACACCTTC	CASSSTGSNYGYTF
many	TRBJ2-3	TRBV10-3	TRBD1	TGTGCCATCAGTTCAGAGGGACAGGGGTCAGATACGCAGTATTTT	CAISSEGQGSDTQYF
.	TRBJ1-2	TRBV12-3/TRBV12-4	TRBD1	TGTGCCAGCAGCCTACAGGGGTTCAGCTATGGCTACACCTTC	CASSLQGFSYGYTF
few	TRBJ2-1	TRBV20-1	.	TGCAGTGCCGTGAGGGGTAATGAGCAGTTCTTC	CSAVRGNEQFF
.	TRBJ1-1	TRBV3-1	.	TGTGCCAGCACCGAAGGGGTGAGGGGCACTGAAGCTTTCTTT	CASTEGVRGTEAFF
few	TRBJ2-1	TRBV10-3	.	TGTGCCATCAGTGAGGAAAAGCCGGGACCCCTCTCCTACAATGAGCAGTTCTTC	CAISEEKPGPLSYNEQFF
many	TRBJ1-6	TRBV7-2	TRBD1	TGTGCCAGCAGCTTAAGGGCAGGGGGGAGCTCCTATAATTCACCCCTCCACTTT	CASSLRAGGSSYNSPLHF
few	TRBJ2-2	TRBV7-9	.	TGTGCCAGCAGCTTAGGACTAGGTAATCCGAACACCGGGGAGCTGTTTTTT	CASSLGLGNPNTGELFF
.	TRBJ2-1	TRBV9	.	TGTGCCAGCAGCGTAGGGTTCGGGGCTTACGTCTTCTACAATGAGCAGTTCTTC	CASSVGFGAYVFYNEQFF
.	TRBJ2-7	TRBV20-1	TRBD2	TGCAGTGCTTGGGCGGATAGCGGGGGGTTATACGAGCAGTACTTC	CSAWADSGGLYEQYF
.	TRBJ2-7	TRBV7-6	TRBD2	TGTGCCAGCAGCCAAAATCCCCATAGCGGGAGGGCCCAATACGAGCAGTACTTC	CASSQNPHSGRAQYEQYF
few	TRBJ2-1	TRBV20-1	.	TGCAGTGCTAGGAGGACAGAGCAGTTCTTC	CSARRTEQFF
few	TRBJ2-3	TRBV3-1	.	TGTGCCAGCAGCCCGGATGCTACGGAGGCTGATACGCAGTATTTT	CASSPDATEADTQYF
few	TRBJ2-2	TRBV27	.	TGTGCCGGTCGGTCTGTTAACACCGGGGAGCTGTTTTTT	CAGRSVNTGELFF
many	TRBJ2-5	TRBV18	.	TGTGCCAGCAGCCCTGGGGGGGAGACCCAGTACTTC	CASSPGGETQYF
few	TRBJ1-1	TRBV29-1	.	TGCAGCGTCCACCTTGACGGGAACACTGAAGCTTTCTTT	CSVHLDGNTEAFF
.	TRBJ2-1	TRBV7-3	TRBD2	TGTGCCAGCAGCTACGGGACTAGCGGACCCAATGAGCAGTTCTTC	CASSYGTSGPNEQFF
few	TRBJ2-1	TRBV10-3	TRBD2	TGTGCCGGCCGCGGGGGGAGGGACGCCTACAATGAGCAGTTCTTC	CAGRGGRDAYNEQFF
many	TRBJ1-1	TRBV6-1	TRBD1	TGTGCCAGCAGTGAAAACCGGGACAGTTTAGTTTTCTTT	CASSENRDSLVFF
.	TRBJ2-5	TRBV6-1	.	TGTGCCAGCAGAGCCGCCGGGGGCATAGGAGGGAGTCTTAGAGAGACCCAGTACTTC	CASRAAGGIGGSLRETQYF
few	TRBJ2-3	TRBV5-1	.	TGCGCCAGCAGCTTGGCCCAGCAGCTCACAGATACGCAGTATTTT	CASSLAQQLTDTQYF
many	TRBJ2-4	TRBV29-1	.	TGCAGCGCCGTGGATGGAGTTGCCAAAAACATTCAGTACTTC	CSAVDGVAKNIQYF
few	TRBJ2-3	TRBV24-1	.	TGTGCCACCAGTGATTGGTCGGATACGCAGTATTTT	CATSDWSDTQYF
few	TRBJ2-2	TRBV7-9	.	TGTGCCAGCAGCTCTGGACACCCGGGCACCGGGGAGCTGTTTTTT	CASSSGHPGTGELFF
few	TRBJ2-3	TRBV29-1	.	TGCAGCGCCGGACCCGTAGAGACGCAGTATTTT	CSAGPVETQYF